These 30 T cell receptor beta chains were sequenced from one sample in a study of OX40 agonist ivuxolimab in advanced cancers. Here immunoSEQ multiplex PCR was the method, and the copy in TCRdb shows in-frame clones only, minus some. This table has tens of thousands of clones, 91% appearing once. The sequenced sample was CD4+ or CD8+ T cells sorted from blood, obtained in a trial of the OX40 agonist ivuxolimab. These receptors originate from an adult with an advanced solid tumor such as melanoma, head and neck, liver or kidney cancer.

The chain employs TRBV6-6 and TRBJ1-4, with D unresolved. V shed 7 bases and J shed 8 bases, with 23 bases lying between them. The CDR3 has 16 amino acids. From germline, CDR1 is MNHNY and CDR2 SVGAGI (reference sequence). The CDR3 reads CASTHFWEEVPEKLFF. CDR3 nucleotides: TGTGCCAGCACCCATTTCTGGGAAGAGGTCCCCGAAAAACTGTTTTTT.

In the case of this clone: A read error may produce the germline difference seen at one junction end. The chain combines TRBV13 with TRBJ1-2; no firm D call. The germline gives CDR1 PRHDT, CDR2 FYEKMQ (reference sequence). CDR3 size: 11 residues. CDR3 protein: CASSLGYGYTF. CDR3 DNA sequence: TGTGCCAGCAGCCTAGGCTATGGCTACACCTTC.

V usage is TRBV5-1 and J usage is TRBJ1-3; 10 bases line up with TRBD1. The CDR3 is 16 amino acids. The germline CDR1 and CDR2 sequences are SGHRS and YFSETQ. Unmatched junction bases numbered 7, after V lost 4 bases and J lost 3 bases. CDR3 sequence reads: CASSPRDRGHGNTIYF. CDR3 coding DNA: TGCGCCAGCAGCCCGAGGGACAGGGGTCATGGAAACACCATATATTTT.

V is TRBV12-1 and J is TRBJ1-2. TRBV12-1 is flagged as a pseudogene. The CDR3 consists of 14 residues. The CDR3 protein is CASSLTREIYGYTF. CDR3 nucleotides: TGTGCCAGCAGCTTAACAAGAGAAATCTATGGCTACACCTTC.

The chain carries TRBV28 and TRBJ1-5; no firm D call. CDR1 is MDHEN, CDR2 SYDVKM, per germline. The CDR3 covers 14 residues. The V end lost 4 bases, the J end lost 0 bases, and 7 bases lay between the germline ends. The CDR3 here is CASSSGNSNQPQHF. Written as DNA, the CDR3 is TGTGCCAGCAGTTCTGGGAATAGCAATCAGCCCCAGCATTTT.

This clone has just one count. This sequence joins TRBV6-5 and TRBJ2-1; 12 nucleotides agree with TRBD2. The CDR3 is 16 residues long. Germline loops: CDR1 MNHEY, CDR2 SVGAGI. Unmatched junction bases numbered 3, after V lost 1 base and J lost 5 bases. CDR3 in DNA: TGTGCCAGCAGTTACTGGAGACTAGCGGGAGACAATGAGCAGTTCTTC. It is translated as CASSYWRLAGDNEQFF.

This chain connects TRBV19 to TRBJ2-1; D perhaps matches TRBD1 (6 bases). V lost 6 bases and J 5 bases, leaving 14 bases between the germline ends. CDR1 is LNHDA and CDR2 is SQIVND in the germline V gene (reference sequence). The CDR3 extends over 14 amino acids. CDR3 in DNA: TGTGCCAGTAGCTTCGGACAGAAAAACAATGAGCAGTTCTTC. Its translation is CASSFGQKNNEQFF.

V usage is TRBV28 and J usage is TRBJ1-2; D ambiguous. The CDR3 is 12 residues long. Germline V gives CDR1 MDHEN, CDR2 SYDVKM. The germline V and J ends were trimmed by 3 bases and 7 bases, with 9 bases remaining between them. The CDR3 DNA reads TGTGCCAGCAGTTTCCCCCCAGGTGGCTACACCTTC. It translates to CASSFPPGGYTF.

The chain is built from TRBV25-1 and TRBJ1-1; TRBD1 matches 9 bases. The V gene end was trimmed by 4 bases and the J gene end by 5 bases; junction bases not matched to a gene: 5. Germline V gene data show CDR1 as MGHDK and CDR2 as SYGVNS. This CDR3 spans 14 amino acids. The CDR3 region is CASSAQGAVTEAFF. CDR3 bases: TGTGCCAGCAGTGCACAGGGGGCTGTAACTGAAGCTTTCTTT.

The rearrangement links TRBV28 to TRBJ1-5, with D possibly TRBD1 on 5 matching bases. This CDR3 contains 15 residues. Trimming left V 3 bases short and J 7 bases short, with 16 bases between. Germline V gene data show CDR1 as MDHEN and CDR2 as SYDVKM. The CDR3 loop is CASSLVGDPRQPQHF. CDR3 nucleotide sequence: TGTGCCAGCAGTTTGGTAGGGGACCCAAGACAGCCCCAGCATTTT.

This clone showed up just once. The V and J genes are TRBV6-5 and TRBJ1-5; D uncertain. Trimming removed 3 bases from V and 0 bases from J, with 9 bases in between. The CDR3 contains 15 residues. The germline gives CDR1 MNHEY, CDR2 SVGAGI. CDR3 bases: TGTGCCAGCAGTTATCAGTGGAATAGCAATCAGCCCCAGCATTTT. Translated, it gives CASSYQWNSNQPQHF.

The CDR3 here is CASSTDRDEKLFF. The DNA of the CDR3 is TGTGCCAGTAGTACCGACAGGGACGAAAAACTGTTTTTT. The chain combines TRBV19 with TRBJ1-4, with TRBD1 matching 7 bases. V was clipped by 4 bases and J by 8 bases; unmatched bases: 4. The CDR3 spans 13 residues. CDR1 and CDR2 (germline): LNHDA, SQIVND (reference sequence).

This clone occurred a few times. The genes are TRBV9 and TRBJ1-2, with D possibly matching TRBD1 (6 bases). There are 13 residues in the CDR3. Germline CDR1 and CDR2: SGDLS and YYNGEE. V was cut by 2 bases and J by 2 bases, with 7 bases left in between. The CDR3 is CASSVQGNYGYTF. Here the CDR3 DNA reads TGTGCCAGCAGCGTTCAGGGGAACTATGGCTACACCTTC.

The table lists this clone with a count of one. The chain joins TRBV20-1 to TRBJ2-3, with no clear D. This CDR3 comprises 10 residues. The V gene lost 3 bases and the J gene lost 6 bases, with 4 bases spanning the gap. Per germline, CDR1 DFQATT and CDR2 SNEGSKA (reference sequence). CDR3: CSASFDTQYF. The CDR3 DNA reads as TGCAGTGCTAGTTTCGATACGCAGTATTTT.

On this clone: The same CDR3 arises from other DNA sequences in this sample as well. V and J are TRBV6-5 and TRBJ1-3, with D uncertain. CDR1 is MNHEY and CDR2 is SVGAGI in the germline V gene. The CDR3 loop spans 13 amino acids. The V end was cut by 0 bases, the J end by 4 bases, with 4 bases between. The CDR3 spells CASSYSEGNTIYF. In DNA, the CDR3 is TGTGCCAGCAGTTACTCCGAGGGAAACACCATATATTTT.

The chain employs TRBV12-5 and TRBJ1-2; D is possibly TRBD1 (5 bases). This CDR3 contains 13 residues. Germline V gene lookup returns CDR1 LGHNT and CDR2 FRNRAP. V lost 6 bases, J lost 8 bases, and 16 bases lay in between. CDR3 coding DNA: TGTGCTAGTGGATTCTCAGGGTTTGAAGGCTACACCTTC. Amino acid sequence: CASGFSGFEGYTF.

The chain employs TRBV4-1 and TRBJ1-5; D possibly corresponds to TRBD1 (5 bases). Germline assignment: CDR1 MGHRA and CDR2 YSYEKL. This CDR3 has 15 residues. The V and J ends lost 8 bases and 0 bases respectively, with 14 bases between them. CDR3 DNA sequence: TGCGCCAGCGGACACGACGGAGATAGCAATCAGCCCCAGCATTTT. Translated, it gives CASGHDGDSNQPQHF.

V and J are TRBV6-5 and TRBJ1-1; no clear D gene. The V end was cut by 2 bases, the J end by 1 base, with 5 bases between. Looked up from germline, CDR1 is MNHEY and CDR2 is SVGAGI. This CDR3 comprises 13 residues. CDR3 coding DNA: TGTGCCAGCAGTTACATCGGGAACACTGAAGCTTTCTTT. Protein: CASSYIGNTEAFF.

The J gene is TRBJ2-3, the V gene TRBV7-3; 9 nucleotides line up with TRBD2. The CDR3 totals 16 residues. V shed 5 bases and J 4 bases; nucleotides not matched to a gene: 10. Germline values: CDR1 SGHTA, CDR2 FQGTGA. CDR3 loop: CASSLVVAGVPDTQYF. The CDR3 coding sequence is TGTGCCAGCAGCCTCGTGGTAGCGGGAGTTCCAGATACGCAGTATTTT.

This clone was picked up one time. The chain couples TRBV7-9 to TRBJ1-4; no definite D call. The CDR3 extends over 15 amino acids. Germline CDR1 reads SEHNR; CDR2 reads FQNEAQ (reference sequence). V was shortened by 0 bases and J by 7 bases, with 12 bases between the two germline ends. The DNA of the CDR3 is TGTGCCAGCAGCTTAGCGGCCGCTGCGACTGAAAAACTGTTTTTT. Its translation is CASSLAAAATEKLFF.

The chain links TRBV28 to TRBJ1-5; D ambiguous. From germline, CDR1 is MDHEN and CDR2 SYDVKM. Trimming stripped 1 base from V and 2 bases from J, with 12 bases between. CDR3 length: 16 amino acids. The CDR3 bases are TGTGCCAGCAGTTTATATCGCCAGTCTGGCAATCAGCCCCAGCATTTT. Translating it yields CASSLYRQSGNQPQHF.

The chain recombines TRBV9 with TRBJ1-5, with a tentative D call TRBD1 (5 bases). From germline, CDR1 is SGDLS and CDR2 YYNGEE. Trimming removed 0 bases from V and 1 base from J, with 8 bases in between. CDR3 length equals 15 residues. Written as DNA, the CDR3 is TGTGCCAGCAGCGTAGGGGACGTGAGCAATCAGCCCCAGCATTTT. Translating it yields CASSVGDVSNQPQHF.

The chain carries TRBV2 and TRBJ2-5; 10 bases agree with TRBD1. The CDR3 runs to 15 residues. Germline V CDR1 and CDR2: SNHLY, FYNNEI. V lost 8 bases to trimming and J lost 5 bases; unmatched junction nucleotides: 11. This CDR3 reads CASLEGQGYKETQYF. The CDR3 DNA reads TGTGCCAGCCTAGAGGGACAGGGGTATAAGGAGACCCAGTACTTC.

J is TRBJ1-2 and V is TRBV6-1; D is ambiguous. The CDR3 is 14 amino acids. The germline gives CDR1 MNHNS, CDR2 SASEGT. Deletions cut 6 bases from V and 1 base from J, with 12 bases between. DNA for the CDR3: TGTGCCAGCAGATTTTGGGGTATTAACTATGGCTACACCTTC. Its translation: CASRFWGINYGYTF.

This clone was observed once. This sequence joins TRBV29-1 and TRBJ1-3; 9 nucleotides agree with TRBD1. Germline V lookup: CDR1 SQVTM, CDR2 ANQGSEA. The CDR3 is made up of 12 amino acids. V lost 7 bases, J lost 6 bases, and 4 bases stayed unmatched. CDR3 nucleotide sequence: TGCAGCGGCTGGACAGGGGAAAACACCATATATTTT. It encodes CSGWTGENTIYF.

In nucleotides, the CDR3 is TGTGCCAGCAGCGTAGGAGGGACAGGGGGGGAATATGGCTACACCTTC. Its translation is CASSVGGTGGEYGYTF. This rearrangement joins TRBV9 to TRBJ1-2; TRBD1 agrees at 11 bases. The CDR3 covers 16 residues. Trimming took 0 bases from V and 5 from J; bases not matched to a gene: 6. Germline V gene lookup returns CDR1 SGDLS and CDR2 YYNGEE.

The chain is built from TRBV28 and TRBJ2-7; perhaps D is TRBD1 or TRBD2 (6 bases each). The germline V gene has CDR1 MDHEN and CDR2 SYDVKM. The CDR3 consists of 15 residues. V shed 3 bases and J shed 4 bases, with 16 bases lying between them. Here the CDR3 DNA reads TGTGCCAGCAGTTTCCCTAGGGGGGTAGGATACGAGCAGTACTTC. Translation: CASSFPRGVGYEQYF.

The rearrangement joins TRBV27 to TRBJ2-1; D not resolved. Looked up from germline, CDR1 is MNHEY and CDR2 is SMNVEV (reference sequence). The CDR3 totals 13 residues. V gave up 3 bases and J gave up 8 bases, with 11 bases separating them. CDR3 sequence reads: CASSFLSLDEQFF. CDR3 DNA: TGTGCCAGCAGTTTTCTTAGCCTCGATGAGCAGTTCTTC.

This chain links TRBV4-2 with TRBJ2-1; 8 bases are shared with TRBD2. Germline V gene data show CDR1 as LGHNA and CDR2 as YNFKEQ. This CDR3 contains 14 residues. The trim removed 2 bases at V and 5 bases at J, leaving 2 bases unmatched. The CDR3 DNA reads as TGTGCCAGCAGCCAATTAGCGGGAAACAATGAGCAGTTCTTC. It translates to CASSQLAGNNEQFF.

The chain employs TRBV6-5 and TRBJ2-1; TRBD2 matches 7 bases. The CDR3 is made up of 16 amino acids. CDR1 is MNHEY, CDR2 SVGAGI, per germline. With V trimmed by 2 bases and J by 2 bases, 6 bases remained unmatched. CDR3 sequence (DNA): TGTGCCAGCAGTTACGGGGCGGGAGCAACCTACAATGAGCAGTTCTTC. Translation gives CASSYGAGATYNEQFF.